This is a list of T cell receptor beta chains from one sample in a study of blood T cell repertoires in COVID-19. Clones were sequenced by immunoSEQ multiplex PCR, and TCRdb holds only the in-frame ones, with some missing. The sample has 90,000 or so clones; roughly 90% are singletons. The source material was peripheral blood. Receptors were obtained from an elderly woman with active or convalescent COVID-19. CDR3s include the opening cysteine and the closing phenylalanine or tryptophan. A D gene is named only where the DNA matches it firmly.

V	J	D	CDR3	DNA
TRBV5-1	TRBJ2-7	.	CASSRAGTEHYEQYF	TGCGCCAGCAGTCGGGCGGGGACAGAGCACTACGAGCAGTACTTC
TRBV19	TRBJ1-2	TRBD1	CASRGTGYNYGYTF	TGTGCCAGTAGGGGGACAGGGTACAACTATGGCTACACCTTC
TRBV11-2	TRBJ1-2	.	CASSLVSGDYGYTF	TGTGCCAGCAGCTTAGTCTCAGGCGACTATGGCTACACCTTC
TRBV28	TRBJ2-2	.	CASSFGGANTGELFF	TGTGCCAGCAGTTTTGGCGGGGCGAACACCGGGGAGCTGTTTTTT
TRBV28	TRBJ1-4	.	CASSFRGEKLFF	TGTGCCAGCAGTTTCCGGGGGGAAAAACTGTTTTTT
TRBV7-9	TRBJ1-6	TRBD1	CASSFRQGSWNSPLHF	TGTGCCAGCAGTTTCAGACAGGGTTCATGGAATTCACCCCTCCACTTT
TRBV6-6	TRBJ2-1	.	CASSSQGSSYNEQFF	TGTGCCAGCAGTTCTCAGGGGAGCTCCTACAATGAGCAGTTCTTC
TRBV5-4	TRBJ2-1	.	CASSLPPGNEQFF	TGTGCCAGCAGCCTACCCCCGGGGAATGAGCAGTTCTTC
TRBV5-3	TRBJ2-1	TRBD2	CARRSIAGRHNEQFF	TGTGCCAGAAGATCGATAGCGGGCAGACACAATGAGCAGTTCTTC
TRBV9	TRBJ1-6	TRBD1	CASSLSTGVGNSPLHF	TGTGCCAGCAGCTTATCAACAGGGGTGGGAAATTCACCCCTCCACTTT
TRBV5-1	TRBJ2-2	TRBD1	CASSLDGQGSGELFF	TGCGCCAGCAGCTTGGACGGACAGGGGTCCGGGGAGCTGTTTTTT
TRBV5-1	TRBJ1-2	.	CASSLQPGDGYTF	TGCGCCAGCAGCTTGCAGCCGGGGGATGGCTACACCTTC